This T cell receptor (beta chain) emerged from a study of control samples from healthy donors and cancer patients (dated by TCRdb to 2018 to 2021). The library was produced with the immunoSEQ multiplex PCR assay. The table was pulled from immuneACCESS by TCRdb, which kept in-frame rearrangements only. Such tables lose some clones; where checked, under half of the loss comes from unresolved V genes, and the rest has no known cause. The sample records 130,000 or so clones, roughly 84% of which are singletons. The top ten clonotypes cover roughly 3.2% of the sample. A note on this clone: Its binding antigen is unknown. Base qualities are not provided; no much larger clone lies one nucleotide away.

The trim is 10 bases for V and 0 bases for J, with a gap of 12 bases between the germline ends. CDR1 and CDR2, looked up from the germline V gene, are SNHLY and FYNNEI. From cysteine to phenylalanine, the CDR3 is 14 amino acids long. The DNA shown is the 42-base CDR3, in frame from base 1. The clonotype was recovered from a man between 45 and 60 years old in good health. The specimen sequenced was blood. In this chain, TRBV2 is recombined with TRBJ1-4, with the D gene too uncertain to name. The DNA reads as follows: TGTGCCACGTGCCGTAGGACAACTAATGAAAAACTGTTTTTT. It translates as CATCRRTTNEKLFF.